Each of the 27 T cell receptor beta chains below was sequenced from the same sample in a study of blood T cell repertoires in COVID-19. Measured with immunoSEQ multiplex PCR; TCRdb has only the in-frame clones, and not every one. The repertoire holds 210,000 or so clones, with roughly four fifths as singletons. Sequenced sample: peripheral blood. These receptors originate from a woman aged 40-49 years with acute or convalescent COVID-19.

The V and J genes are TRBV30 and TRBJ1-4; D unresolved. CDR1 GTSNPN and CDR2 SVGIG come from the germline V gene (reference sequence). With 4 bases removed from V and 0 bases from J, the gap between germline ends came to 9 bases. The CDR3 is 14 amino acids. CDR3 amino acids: CAWIPSSTNEKLFF. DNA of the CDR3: TGTGCCTGGATCCCCAGTTCAACTAATGAAAAACTGTTTTTT.

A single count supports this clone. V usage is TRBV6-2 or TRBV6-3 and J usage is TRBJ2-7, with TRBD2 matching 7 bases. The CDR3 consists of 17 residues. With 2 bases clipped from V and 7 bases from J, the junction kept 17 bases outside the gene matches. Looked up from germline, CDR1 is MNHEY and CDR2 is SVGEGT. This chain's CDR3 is CASSYNPSGIRLGEQYF. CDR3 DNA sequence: TGTGCCAGCAGTTACAACCCTAGCGGAATCAGACTTGGGGAGCAGTACTTC.

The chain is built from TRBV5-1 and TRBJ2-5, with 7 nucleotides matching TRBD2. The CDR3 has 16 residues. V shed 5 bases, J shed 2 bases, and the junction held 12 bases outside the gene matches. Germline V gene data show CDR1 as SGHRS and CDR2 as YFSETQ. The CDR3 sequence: CASSTHRVAGQETQYF. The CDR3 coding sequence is TGCGCCAGCAGTACCCACCGGGTAGCGGGTCAAGAGACCCAGTACTTC.

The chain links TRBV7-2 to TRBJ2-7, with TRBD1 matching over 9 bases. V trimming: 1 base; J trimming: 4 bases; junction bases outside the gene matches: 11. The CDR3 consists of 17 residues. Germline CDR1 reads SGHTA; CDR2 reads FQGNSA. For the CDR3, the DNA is TGTGCCAGCAGCTTAGTTCCCGTCGGACAGGGGTATTACGAGCAGTACTTC. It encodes CASSLVPVGQGYYEQYF.

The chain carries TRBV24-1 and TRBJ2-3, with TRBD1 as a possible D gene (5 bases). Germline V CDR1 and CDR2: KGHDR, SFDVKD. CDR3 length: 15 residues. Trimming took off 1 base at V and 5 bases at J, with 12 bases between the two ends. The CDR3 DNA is TGTGCCACCAGTGATTTTGGCAGGGCGGAAGATACGCAGTATTTT. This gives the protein CATSDFGRAEDTQYF.

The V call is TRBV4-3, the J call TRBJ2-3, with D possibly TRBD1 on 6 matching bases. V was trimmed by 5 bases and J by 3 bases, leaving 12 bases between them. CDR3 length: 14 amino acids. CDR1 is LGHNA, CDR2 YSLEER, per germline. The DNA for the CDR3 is TGCGCCAGCAGCTCCCGGGACATTACAGATACGCAGTATTTT. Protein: CASSSRDITDTQYF.

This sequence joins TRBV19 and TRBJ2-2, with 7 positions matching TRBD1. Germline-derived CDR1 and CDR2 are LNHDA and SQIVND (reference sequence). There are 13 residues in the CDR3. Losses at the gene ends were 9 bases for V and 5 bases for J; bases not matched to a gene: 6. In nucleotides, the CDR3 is TGTGCCAGCGGACAGGAAATTACCGGGGAGCTGTTTTTT. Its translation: CASGQEITGELFF.

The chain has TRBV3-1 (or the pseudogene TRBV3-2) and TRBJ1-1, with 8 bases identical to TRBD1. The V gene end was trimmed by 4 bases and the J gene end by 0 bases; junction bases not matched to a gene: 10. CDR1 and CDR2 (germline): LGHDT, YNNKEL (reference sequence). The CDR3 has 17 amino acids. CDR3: CASSPQLQGGLNTEAFF. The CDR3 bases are TGTGCCAGCAGCCCACAATTACAGGGGGGGCTGAACACTGAAGCTTTCTTT.

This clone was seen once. The CDR3 DNA reads as TGTGCCAGCAGCAATACAGGGATTGCCTACGAGCAGTACTTC. This gives the protein CASSNTGIAYEQYF. The chain employs TRBV6-5 and TRBJ2-7, with D perhaps TRBD1 (6 bases). Germline loops: CDR1 MNHEY, CDR2 SVGAGI. The CDR3 has 14 amino acids. Trimming removed 6 bases from V and 2 bases from J, with 14 bases in between.

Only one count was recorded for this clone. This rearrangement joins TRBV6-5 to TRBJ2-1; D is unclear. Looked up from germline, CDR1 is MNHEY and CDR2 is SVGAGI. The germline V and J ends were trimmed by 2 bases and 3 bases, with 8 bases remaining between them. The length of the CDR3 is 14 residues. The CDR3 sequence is CASSYRAFYNEQFF. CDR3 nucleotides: TGTGCCAGCAGTTACCGCGCCTTCTACAATGAGCAGTTCTTC.

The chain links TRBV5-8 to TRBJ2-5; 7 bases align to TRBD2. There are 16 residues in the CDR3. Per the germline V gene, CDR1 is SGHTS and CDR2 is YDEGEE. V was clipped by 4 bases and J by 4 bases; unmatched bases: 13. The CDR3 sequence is CASSQAFKASGETQYF. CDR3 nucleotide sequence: TGTGCCAGCAGCCAAGCTTTTAAAGCTAGCGGAGAGACCCAGTACTTC.

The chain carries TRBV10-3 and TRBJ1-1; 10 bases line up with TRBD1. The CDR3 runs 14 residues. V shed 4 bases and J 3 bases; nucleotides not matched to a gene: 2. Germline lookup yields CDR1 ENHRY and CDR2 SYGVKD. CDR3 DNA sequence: TGTGCCATCAGTGCCGGGACAGGGGACACTGAAGCTTTCTTT. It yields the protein CAISAGTGDTEAFF.

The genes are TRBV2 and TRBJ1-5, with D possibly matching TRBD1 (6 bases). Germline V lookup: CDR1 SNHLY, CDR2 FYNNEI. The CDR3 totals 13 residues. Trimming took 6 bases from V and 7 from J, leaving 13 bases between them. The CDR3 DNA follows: TGTGCCAGCAGCCCCGGACAGATCCAGCCCCAGCATTTT. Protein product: CASSPGQIQPQHF. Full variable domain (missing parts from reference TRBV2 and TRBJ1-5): EPEVTQTPSHQVTQMGQEVILRCVPISNHLYFYWYRQILGQKVEFLVSFYNNEISEKSEIFDDQFSVERPDGSNFTLKIRSTKLEDSAMYFCASSPGQIQPQHFGDGTRLSIL.

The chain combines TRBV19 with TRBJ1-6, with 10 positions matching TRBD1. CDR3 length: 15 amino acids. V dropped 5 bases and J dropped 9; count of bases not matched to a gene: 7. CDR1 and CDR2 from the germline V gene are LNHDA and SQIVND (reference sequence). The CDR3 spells CASSAGTGVSSPLHF. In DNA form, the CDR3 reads TGTGCCAGTAGTGCAGGGACAGGGGTGAGTTCACCCCTCCACTTT.

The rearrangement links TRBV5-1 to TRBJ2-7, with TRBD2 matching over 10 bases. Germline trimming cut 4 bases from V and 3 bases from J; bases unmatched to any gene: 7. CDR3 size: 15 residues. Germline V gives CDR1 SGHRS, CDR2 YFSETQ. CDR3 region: CASSKTRTSGYEQYF. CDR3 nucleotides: TGCGCCAGCAGCAAGACGCGGACTAGCGGCTACGAGCAGTACTTC.

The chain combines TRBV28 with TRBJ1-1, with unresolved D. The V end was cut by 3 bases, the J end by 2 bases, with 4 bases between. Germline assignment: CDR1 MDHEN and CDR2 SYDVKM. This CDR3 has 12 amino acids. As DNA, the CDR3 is TGTGCCAGCAGTTTTAGAAACACTGAAGCTTTCTTT. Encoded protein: CASSFRNTEAFF.

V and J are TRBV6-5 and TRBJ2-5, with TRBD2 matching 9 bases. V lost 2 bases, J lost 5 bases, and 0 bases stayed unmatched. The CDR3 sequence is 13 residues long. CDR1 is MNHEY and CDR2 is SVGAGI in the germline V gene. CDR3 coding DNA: TGTGCCAGCAGTTACGCGGGGGGGGAGACCCAGTACTTC. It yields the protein CASSYAGGETQYF.

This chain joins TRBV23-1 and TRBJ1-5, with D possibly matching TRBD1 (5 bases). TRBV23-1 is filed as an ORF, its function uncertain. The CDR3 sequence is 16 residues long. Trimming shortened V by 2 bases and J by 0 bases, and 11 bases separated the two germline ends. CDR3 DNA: TGCGCCAGCAGTCAACGGACACCTTATAGCAATCAGCCCCAGCATTTT. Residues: CASSQRTPYSNQPQHF.

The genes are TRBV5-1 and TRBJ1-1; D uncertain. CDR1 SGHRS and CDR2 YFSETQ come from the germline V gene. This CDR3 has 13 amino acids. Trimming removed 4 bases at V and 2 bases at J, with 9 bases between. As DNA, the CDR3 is TGCGCCAGCAGCCCACGAGGTAACACTGAAGCTTTCTTT. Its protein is CASSPRGNTEAFF.

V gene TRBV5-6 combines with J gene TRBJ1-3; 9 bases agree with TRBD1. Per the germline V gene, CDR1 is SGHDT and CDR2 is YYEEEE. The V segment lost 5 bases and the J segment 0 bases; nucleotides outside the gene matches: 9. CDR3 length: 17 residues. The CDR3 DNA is TGTGCCAGCAGTCAAACGGGACAGGGCATCTCTGGAAACACCATATATTTT. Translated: CASSQTGQGISGNTIYF.

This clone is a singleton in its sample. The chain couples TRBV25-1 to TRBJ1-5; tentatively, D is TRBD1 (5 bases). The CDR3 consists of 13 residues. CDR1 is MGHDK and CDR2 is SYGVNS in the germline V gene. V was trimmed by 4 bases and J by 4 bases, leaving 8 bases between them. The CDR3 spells CASSARQNQPQHF. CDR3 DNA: TGTGCCAGCAGTGCTCGACAGAATCAGCCCCAGCATTTT.

The CDR3, as DNA: TGTGCCAGCAGCTTAGCGGCGGAGGGGGCAGGGTCTGGGGCCAACGTCCTGACTTTC. Protein: CASSLAAEGAGSGANVLTF. V gene TRBV11-2 combines with J gene TRBJ2-6, with D possibly being TRBD1 (7 bases). Between the trimmed V and J ends, which lost 1 base and 1 base, there was a span of 17 bases. CDR3 size: 19 residues. CDR1 is SGHAT, CDR2 FQNNGV, per germline. Full variable domain (remainder filled in from reference TRBV11-2 and TRBJ2-6): EAGVAQSPRYKIIEKRQSVAFWCNPISGHATLYWYQQILGQGPKLLIQFQNNGVVDDSQLPKDRFSAERLKGVDSTLKIQPAKLEDSAVYLCASSLAAEGAGSGANVLTFGAGSRLTVL.

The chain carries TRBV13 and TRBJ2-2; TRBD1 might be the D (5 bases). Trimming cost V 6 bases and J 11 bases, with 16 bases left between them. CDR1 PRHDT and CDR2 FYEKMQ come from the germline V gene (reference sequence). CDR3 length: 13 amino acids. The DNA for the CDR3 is TGTGCCAGCAGTCACAAAAGGGGTCTCGAGCTGTTTTTT. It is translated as CASSHKRGLELFF.

The CDR3 sequence is CASSLYGMEGNEQFF. The CDR3 nucleotides read TGTGCCAGCAGCTTATACGGGATGGAGGGGAATGAGCAGTTCTTC. This chain uses TRBV7-2 with TRBJ2-1, with a tentative D call TRBD2 (6 bases). CDR1 is SGHTA and CDR2 is FQGNSA in the germline V gene. V shed 2 bases and J shed 7 bases, with 15 bases lying between them. CDR3 length: 15 residues.

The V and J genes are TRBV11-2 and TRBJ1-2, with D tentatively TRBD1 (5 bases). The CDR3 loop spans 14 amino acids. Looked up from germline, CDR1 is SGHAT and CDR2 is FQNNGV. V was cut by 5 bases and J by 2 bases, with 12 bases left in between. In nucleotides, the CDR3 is TGTGCCAGCAGCCGTGGGCGGGGGAACTATGGCTACACCTTC. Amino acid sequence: CASSRGRGNYGYTF. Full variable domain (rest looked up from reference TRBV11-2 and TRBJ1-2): EAGVAQSPRYKIIEKRQSVAFWCNPISGHATLYWYQQILGQGPKLLIQFQNNGVVDDSQLPKDRFSAERLKGVDSTLKIQPAKLEDSAVYLCASSRGRGNYGYTFGSGTRLTVV.

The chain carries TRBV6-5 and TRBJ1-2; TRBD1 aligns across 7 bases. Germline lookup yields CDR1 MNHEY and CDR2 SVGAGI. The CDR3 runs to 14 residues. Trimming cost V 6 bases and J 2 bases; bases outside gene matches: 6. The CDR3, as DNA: TGTGCCAGCAGCCCCGGACAGGACAACTATGGCTACACCTTC. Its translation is CASSPGQDNYGYTF.

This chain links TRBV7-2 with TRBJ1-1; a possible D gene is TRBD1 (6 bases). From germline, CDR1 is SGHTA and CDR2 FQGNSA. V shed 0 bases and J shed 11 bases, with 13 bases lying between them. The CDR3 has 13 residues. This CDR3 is CASSLAGAPVAFF. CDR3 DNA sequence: TGTGCCAGCAGCTTAGCGGGGGCCCCGGTCGCTTTCTTT.